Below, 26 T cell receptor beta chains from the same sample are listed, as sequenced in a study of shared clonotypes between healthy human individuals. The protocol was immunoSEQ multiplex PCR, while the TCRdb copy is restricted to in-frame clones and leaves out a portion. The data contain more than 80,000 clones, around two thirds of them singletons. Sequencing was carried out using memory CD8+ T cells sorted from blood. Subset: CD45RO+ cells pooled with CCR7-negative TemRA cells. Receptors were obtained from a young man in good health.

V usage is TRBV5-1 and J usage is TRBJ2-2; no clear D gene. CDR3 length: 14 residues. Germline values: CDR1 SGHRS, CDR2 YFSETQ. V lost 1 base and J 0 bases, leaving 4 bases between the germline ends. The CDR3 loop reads CASSLLSNTGELFF. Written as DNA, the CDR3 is TGCGCCAGCAGCTTGCTCTCGAACACCGGGGAGCTGTTTTTT.

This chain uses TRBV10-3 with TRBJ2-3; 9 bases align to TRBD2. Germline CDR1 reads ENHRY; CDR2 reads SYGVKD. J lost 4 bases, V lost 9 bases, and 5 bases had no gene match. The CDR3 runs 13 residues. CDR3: CAIGTSPADTQYF. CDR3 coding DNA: TGTGCCATTGGGACTAGCCCCGCAGATACGCAGTATTTT.

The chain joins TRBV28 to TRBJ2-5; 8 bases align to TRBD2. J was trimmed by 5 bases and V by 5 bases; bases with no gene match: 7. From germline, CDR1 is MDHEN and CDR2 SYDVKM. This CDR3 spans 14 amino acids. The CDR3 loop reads CASSVFGRGETQYF. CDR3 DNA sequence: TGTGCCAGCAGTGTTTTCGGGAGGGGTGAGACCCAGTACTTC.

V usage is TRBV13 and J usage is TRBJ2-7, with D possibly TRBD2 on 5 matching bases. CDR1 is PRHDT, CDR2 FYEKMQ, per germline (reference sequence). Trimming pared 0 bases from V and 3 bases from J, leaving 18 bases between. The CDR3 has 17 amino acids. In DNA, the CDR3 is TGTGCCAGCAGCTTAGGAGTGCCGGAGGTCTTCGGCTACGAGCAGTACTTC. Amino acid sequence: CASSLGVPEVFGYEQYF.

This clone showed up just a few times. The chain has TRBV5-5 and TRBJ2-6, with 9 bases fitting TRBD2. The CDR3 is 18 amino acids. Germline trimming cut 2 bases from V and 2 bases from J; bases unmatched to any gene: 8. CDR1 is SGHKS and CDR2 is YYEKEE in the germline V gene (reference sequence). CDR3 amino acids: CASSFIKRGEPGANVLTF. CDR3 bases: TGTGCCAGCAGCTTTATTAAGCGGGGGGAGCCTGGGGCCAACGTCCTGACTTTC.

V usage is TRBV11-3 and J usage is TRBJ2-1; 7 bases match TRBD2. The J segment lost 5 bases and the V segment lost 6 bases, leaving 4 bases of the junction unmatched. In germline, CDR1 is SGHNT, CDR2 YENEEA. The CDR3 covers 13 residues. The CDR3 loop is CASSSLADNEQFF. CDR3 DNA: TGTGCCAGCAGTTCGCTAGCGGACAATGAGCAGTTCTTC.

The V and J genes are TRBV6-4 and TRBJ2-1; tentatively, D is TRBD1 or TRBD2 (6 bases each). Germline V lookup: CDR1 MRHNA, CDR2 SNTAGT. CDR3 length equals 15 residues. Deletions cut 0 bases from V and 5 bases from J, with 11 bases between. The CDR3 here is CASSDSKGGHNEQFF. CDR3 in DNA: TGTGCCAGCAGTGACTCGAAAGGGGGGCACAATGAGCAGTTCTTC.

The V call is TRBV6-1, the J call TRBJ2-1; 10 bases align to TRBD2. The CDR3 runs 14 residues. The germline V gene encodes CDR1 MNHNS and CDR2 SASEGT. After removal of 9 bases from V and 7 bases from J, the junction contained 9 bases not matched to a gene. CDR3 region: CASLAGVGGNEQFF. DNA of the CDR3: TGTGCCAGTCTAGCGGGAGTCGGGGGGAATGAGCAGTTCTTC.

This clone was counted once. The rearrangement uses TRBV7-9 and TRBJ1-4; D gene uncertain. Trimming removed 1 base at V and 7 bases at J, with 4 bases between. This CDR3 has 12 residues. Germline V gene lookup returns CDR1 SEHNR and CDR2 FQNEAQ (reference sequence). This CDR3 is CASSLGVEKLFF. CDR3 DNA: TGTGCCAGCAGCTTAGGGGTTGAAAAACTGTTTTTT. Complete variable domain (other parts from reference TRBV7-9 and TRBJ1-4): DTGVSQNPRHKITKRGQNVTFRCDPISEHNRLYWYRQTLGQGPEFLTYFQNEAQLEKSRLLSDRFSAERPKGSFSTLEIQRTEQGDSAMYLCASSLGVEKLFFGSGTQLSVL.

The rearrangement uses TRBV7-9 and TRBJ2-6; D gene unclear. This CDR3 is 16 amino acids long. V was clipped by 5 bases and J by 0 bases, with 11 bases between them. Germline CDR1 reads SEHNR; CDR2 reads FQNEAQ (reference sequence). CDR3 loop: CASSPKQFSGANVLTF. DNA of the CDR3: TGTGCCAGCAGCCCTAAACAGTTCTCTGGGGCCAACGTCCTGACTTTC.

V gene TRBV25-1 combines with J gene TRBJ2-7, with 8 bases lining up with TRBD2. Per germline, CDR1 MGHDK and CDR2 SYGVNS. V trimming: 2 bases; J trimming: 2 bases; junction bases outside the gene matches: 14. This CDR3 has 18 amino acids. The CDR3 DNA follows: TGTGCCAGCAGTGAAGGGTCCTTAGCGGGGTCCCCGACCTACGAGCAGTACTTC. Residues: CASSEGSLAGSPTYEQYF.

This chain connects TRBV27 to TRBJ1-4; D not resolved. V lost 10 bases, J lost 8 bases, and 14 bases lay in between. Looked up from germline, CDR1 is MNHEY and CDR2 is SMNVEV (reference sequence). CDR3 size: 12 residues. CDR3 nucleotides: TGTGCCACCCACGGTGTCGACGAAAAACTGTTTTTT. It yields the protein CATHGVDEKLFF.

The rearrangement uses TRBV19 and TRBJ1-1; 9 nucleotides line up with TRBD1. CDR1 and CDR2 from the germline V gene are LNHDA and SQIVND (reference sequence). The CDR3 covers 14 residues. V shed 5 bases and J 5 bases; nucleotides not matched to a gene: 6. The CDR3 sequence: CASSGTGLGTEAFF. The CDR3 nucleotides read TGTGCCAGTAGTGGGACAGGGTTAGGTACTGAAGCTTTCTTT.

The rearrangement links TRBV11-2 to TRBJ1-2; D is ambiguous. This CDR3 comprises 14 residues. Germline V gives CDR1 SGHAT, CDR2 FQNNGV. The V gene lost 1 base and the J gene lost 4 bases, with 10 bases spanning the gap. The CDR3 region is CASSLVVGPYGYTF. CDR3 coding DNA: TGTGCCAGCAGCTTAGTTGTAGGACCCTATGGCTACACCTTC.

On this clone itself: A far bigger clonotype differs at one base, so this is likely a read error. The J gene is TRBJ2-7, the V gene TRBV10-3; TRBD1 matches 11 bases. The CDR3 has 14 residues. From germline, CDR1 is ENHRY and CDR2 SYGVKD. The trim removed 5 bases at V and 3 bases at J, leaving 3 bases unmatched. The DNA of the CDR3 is TGTGCCATCAGTACCGGGACAGGGGGCTACGAGCAGTACTTC. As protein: CAISTGTGGYEQYF.

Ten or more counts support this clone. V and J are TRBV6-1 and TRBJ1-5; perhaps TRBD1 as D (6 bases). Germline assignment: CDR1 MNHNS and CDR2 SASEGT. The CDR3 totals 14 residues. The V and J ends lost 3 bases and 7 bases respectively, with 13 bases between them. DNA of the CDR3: TGTGCCAGCAGTGAGGCAGGGGAAGCGCAGCCCCAGCATTTT. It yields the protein CASSEAGEAQPQHF.

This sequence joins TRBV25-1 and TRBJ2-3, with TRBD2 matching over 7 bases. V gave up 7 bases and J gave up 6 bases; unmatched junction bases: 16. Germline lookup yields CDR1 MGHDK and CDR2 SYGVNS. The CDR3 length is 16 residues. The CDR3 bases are TGTGCCAGCACCCGGCGGGGGACGGGAGGAAAGGATACGCAGTATTTT. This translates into CASTRRGTGGKDTQYF.

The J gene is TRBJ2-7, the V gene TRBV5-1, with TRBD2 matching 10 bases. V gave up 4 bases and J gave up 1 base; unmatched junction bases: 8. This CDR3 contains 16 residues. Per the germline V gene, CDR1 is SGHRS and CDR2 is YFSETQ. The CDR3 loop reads CASSLTSGVISYEQYF. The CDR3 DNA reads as TGCGCCAGCAGCCTTACTAGCGGGGTGATATCCTACGAGCAGTACTTC. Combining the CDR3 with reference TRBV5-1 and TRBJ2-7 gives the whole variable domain KAGVTQTPRYLIKTRGQQVTLSCSPISGHRSVSWYQQTPGQGLQFLFEYFSETQRNKGNFPGRFSGRQFSNSRSEMNVSTLELGDSALYLCASSLTSGVISYEQYFGPGTRLTVT.

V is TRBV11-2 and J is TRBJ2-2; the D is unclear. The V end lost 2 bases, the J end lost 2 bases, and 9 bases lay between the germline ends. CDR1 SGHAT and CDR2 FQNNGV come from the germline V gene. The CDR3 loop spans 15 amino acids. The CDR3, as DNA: TGTGCCAGCAGCTTACAACAATTAAACACCGGGGAGCTGTTTTTT. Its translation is CASSLQQLNTGELFF.

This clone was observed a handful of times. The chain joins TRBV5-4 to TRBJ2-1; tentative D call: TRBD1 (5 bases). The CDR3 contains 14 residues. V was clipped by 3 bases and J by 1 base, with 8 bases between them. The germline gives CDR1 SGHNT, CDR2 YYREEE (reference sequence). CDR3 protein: CASSSDTSYNEQFF. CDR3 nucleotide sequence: TGTGCCAGCAGCTCGGACACATCCTACAATGAGCAGTTCTTC.

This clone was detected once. The CDR3 loop is CASSLAPSGNYEQYF. The CDR3 coding sequence is TGTGCCAGCAGCTTAGCTCCTTCCGGGAACTACGAGCAGTACTTC. The V and J genes are TRBV7-2 and TRBJ2-7, with D possibly TRBD2 on 5 matching bases. Per the germline V gene, CDR1 is SGHTA and CDR2 is FQGNSA. The CDR3 sequence is 15 residues long. The V and J ends lost 0 bases and 3 bases respectively, with 12 bases between them.

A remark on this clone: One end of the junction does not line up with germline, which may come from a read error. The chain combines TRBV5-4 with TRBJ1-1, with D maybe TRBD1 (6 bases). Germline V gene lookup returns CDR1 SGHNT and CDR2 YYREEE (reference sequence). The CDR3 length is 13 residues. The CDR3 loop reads CASTLTGNTEAFF. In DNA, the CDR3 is TGTGCCAGCACCTTGACAGGGAACACTGAAGCTTTCTTT.

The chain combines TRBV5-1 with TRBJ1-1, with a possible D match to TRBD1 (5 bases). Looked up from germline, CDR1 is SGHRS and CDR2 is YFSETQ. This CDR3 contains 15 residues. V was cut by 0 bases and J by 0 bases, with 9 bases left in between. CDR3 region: CASSLVQGLNTEAFF. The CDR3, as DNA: TGCGCCAGCAGCTTGGTGCAGGGACTGAACACTGAAGCTTTCTTT.

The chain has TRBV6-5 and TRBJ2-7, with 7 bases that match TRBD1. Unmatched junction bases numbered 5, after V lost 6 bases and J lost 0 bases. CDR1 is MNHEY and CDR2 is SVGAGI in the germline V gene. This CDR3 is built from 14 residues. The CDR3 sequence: CASSPTGDSYEQYF. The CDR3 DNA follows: TGTGCCAGCAGCCCAACAGGGGACTCCTACGAGCAGTACTTC.

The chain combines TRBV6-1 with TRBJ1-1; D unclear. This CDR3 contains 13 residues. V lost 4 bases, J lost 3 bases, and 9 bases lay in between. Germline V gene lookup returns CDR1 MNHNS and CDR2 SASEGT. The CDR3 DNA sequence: TGTGCCAGCAGTGCGACCTGGGACACTGAAGCTTTCTTT. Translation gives CASSATWDTEAFF.

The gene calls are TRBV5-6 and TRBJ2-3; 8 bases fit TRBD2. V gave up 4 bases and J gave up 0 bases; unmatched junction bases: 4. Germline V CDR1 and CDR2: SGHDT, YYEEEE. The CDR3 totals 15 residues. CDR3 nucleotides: TGTGCCAGCAGCGAAGGACTAGCCAGCACAGATACGCAGTATTTT. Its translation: CASSEGLASTDTQYF.